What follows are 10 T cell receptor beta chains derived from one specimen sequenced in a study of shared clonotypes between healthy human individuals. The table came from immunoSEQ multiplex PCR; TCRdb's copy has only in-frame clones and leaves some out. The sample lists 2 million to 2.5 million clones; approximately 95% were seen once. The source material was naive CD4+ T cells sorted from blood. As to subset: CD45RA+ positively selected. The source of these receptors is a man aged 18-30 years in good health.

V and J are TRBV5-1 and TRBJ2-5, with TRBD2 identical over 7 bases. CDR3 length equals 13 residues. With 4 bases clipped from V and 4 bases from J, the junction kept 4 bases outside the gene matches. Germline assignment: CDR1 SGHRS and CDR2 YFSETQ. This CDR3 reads CASSRDYGETQYF. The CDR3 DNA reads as TGCGCCAGCAGCCGGGACTACGGAGAGACCCAGTACTTC.

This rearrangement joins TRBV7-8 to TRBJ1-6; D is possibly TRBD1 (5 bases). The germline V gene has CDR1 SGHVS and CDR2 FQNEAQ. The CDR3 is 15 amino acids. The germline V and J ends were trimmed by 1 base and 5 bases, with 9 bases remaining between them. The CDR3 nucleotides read TGTGCCAGCAGCTTAGGAAGAGGGGATAATTCACCCCTCCACTTT. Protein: CASSLGRGDNSPLHF.

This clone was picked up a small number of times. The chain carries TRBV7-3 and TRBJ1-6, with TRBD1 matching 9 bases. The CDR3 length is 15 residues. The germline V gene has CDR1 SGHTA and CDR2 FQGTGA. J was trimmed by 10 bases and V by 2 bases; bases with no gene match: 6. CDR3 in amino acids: CASSLGRTGESPLHF. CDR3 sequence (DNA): TGTGCCAGCAGCTTAGGGAGGACAGGGGAATCACCCCTCCACTTT.

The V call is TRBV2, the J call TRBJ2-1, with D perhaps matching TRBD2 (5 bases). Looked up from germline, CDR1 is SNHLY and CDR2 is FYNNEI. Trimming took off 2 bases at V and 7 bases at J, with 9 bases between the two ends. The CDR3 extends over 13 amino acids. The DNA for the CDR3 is TGTGCCAGCAGTGAACTGCTAGCTAATGAGCAGTTCTTC. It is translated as CASSELLANEQFF.

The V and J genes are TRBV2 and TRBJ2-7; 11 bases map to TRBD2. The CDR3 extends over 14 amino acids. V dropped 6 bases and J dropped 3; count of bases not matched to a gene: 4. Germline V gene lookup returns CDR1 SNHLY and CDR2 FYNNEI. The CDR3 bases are TGTGCCAGCAGCGCCGGGACTAGCGGCTACGAGCAGTACTTC. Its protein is CASSAGTSGYEQYF.

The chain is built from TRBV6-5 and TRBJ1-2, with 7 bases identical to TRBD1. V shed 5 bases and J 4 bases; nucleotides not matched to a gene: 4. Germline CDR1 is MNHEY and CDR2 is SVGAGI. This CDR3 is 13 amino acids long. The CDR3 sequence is CASSVDRLYGYTF. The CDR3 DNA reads TGTGCCAGCAGTGTGGACAGGCTCTATGGCTACACCTTC.

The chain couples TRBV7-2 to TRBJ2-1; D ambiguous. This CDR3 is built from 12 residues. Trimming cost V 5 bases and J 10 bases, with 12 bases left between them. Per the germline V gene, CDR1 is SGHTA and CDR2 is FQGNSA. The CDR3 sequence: CASSRRFGEQFF. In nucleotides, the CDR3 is TGTGCCAGCAGCCGGCGGTTTGGGGAGCAGTTCTTC.

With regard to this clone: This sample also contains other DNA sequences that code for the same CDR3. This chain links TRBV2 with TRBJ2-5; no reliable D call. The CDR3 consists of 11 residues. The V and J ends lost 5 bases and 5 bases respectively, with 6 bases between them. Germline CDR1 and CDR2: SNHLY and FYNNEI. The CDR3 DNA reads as TGTGCCAGCAGTTCATTGGAGACCCAGTACTTC. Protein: CASSSLETQYF.

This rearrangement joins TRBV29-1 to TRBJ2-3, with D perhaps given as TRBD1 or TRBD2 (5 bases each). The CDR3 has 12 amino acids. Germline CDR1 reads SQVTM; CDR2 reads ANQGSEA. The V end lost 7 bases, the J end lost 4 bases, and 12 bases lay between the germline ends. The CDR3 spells CSAVRGPDTQYF. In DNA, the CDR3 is TGCAGCGCCGTAAGGGGACCAGATACGCAGTATTTT.

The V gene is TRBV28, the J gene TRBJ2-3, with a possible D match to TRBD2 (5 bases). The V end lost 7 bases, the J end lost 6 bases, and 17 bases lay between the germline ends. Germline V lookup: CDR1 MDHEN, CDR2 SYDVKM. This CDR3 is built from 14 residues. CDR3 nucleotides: TGTGCCAGCAACCCTGGGAGTATAGGCGATACGCAGTATTTT. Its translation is CASNPGSIGDTQYF.